Detailed here is one T cell receptor (beta chain). The antigen is not known. This sample is part of a study of shared clonotypes between healthy human individuals. Study background: The study enrolled two women and three men aged 18 to 49. Study-level results: Sequencing depth was predicted to influence how clonotypes are shared among donors.

The repertoire was sequenced with immunoSEQ multiplex PCR; TCRdb's copy has only in-frame clones and lacks some. This table holds about 490,000 clones, around three quarters found once. V was clipped by 3 bases and J by 2 bases, with 11 bases between them. The germline CDR1 and CDR2 sequences are SGHTA and FQGNSA. There are 14 residues in the CDR3. All participating donors were Caucasian adults from Nashville, Tennessee. The J gene is TRBJ2-7, the V gene TRBV7-2, with D possibly matching TRBD2 (7 bases). The sequencing input was PBMCs. The receptor was isolated from a middle-aged woman in good health. Some clones in this sample may be carry-over from other donors' samples. The CDR3 region is CASSFGGLPYEQYF. The CDR3 DNA reads TGTGCCAGCAGCTTCGGGGGGCTCCCCTACGAGCAGTACTTC.